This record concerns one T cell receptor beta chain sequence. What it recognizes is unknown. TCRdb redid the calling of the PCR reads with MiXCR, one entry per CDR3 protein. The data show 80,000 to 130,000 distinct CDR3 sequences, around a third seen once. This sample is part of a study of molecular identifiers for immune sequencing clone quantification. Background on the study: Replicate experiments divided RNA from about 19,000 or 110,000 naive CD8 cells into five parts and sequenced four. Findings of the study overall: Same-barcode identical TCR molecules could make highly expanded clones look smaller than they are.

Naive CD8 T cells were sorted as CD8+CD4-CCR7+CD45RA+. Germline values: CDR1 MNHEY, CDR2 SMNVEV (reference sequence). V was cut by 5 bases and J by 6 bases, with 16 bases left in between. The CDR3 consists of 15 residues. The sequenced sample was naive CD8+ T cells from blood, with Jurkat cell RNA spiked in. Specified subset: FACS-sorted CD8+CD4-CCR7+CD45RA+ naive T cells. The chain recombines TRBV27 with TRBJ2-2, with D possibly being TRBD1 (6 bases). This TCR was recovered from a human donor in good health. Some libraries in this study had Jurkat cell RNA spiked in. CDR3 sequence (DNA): TGTGCCAGCAGTGTACAGGGATTTGGTGCCGGGGAGCTGTTTTTT. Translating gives CASSVQGFGAGELFF.